This T cell receptor (beta chain) derives from a study of cytomegalovirus exposure and HLA in healthy donors. Background on the study: For the approximately 390 genotyped donors, 75% to 90% fell within the Caucasian-associated ancestry cluster.

A single count supports this clone. CDR3 size: 15 residues. Looked up from germline, CDR1 is MNHEY and CDR2 is SVGAGI. After removal of 0 bases from V and 2 bases from J, the junction contained 3 bases not matched to a gene. Use of 60 Vbeta and 13 Jbeta primers characterized the PCR. Produced via immunoSEQ multiplex PCR; TCRdb's table is partial and in-frame only. The sample holds around 140,000 clones, roughly 87% seen once. The specimen sequenced was PBMCs. The V call is TRBV6-5, the J call TRBJ1-1; 7 positions match TRBD1. The clonotype comes from a woman in her thirties or forties in good health and CMV-seronegative. The CDR3 sequence: CASSYSNRGNTEAFF. DNA for the CDR3: TGTGCCAGCAGTTACTCGAACAGGGGAAACACTGAAGCTTTCTTT.